This TCR beta chain stems from a study of shared clonotypes between healthy human individuals. Study results and limitations: Sequencing depth was a factor that was expected to affect clonotype sharing among donors.

Only in-frame clones appear in the TCRdb table, and some are missing; sequencing was by immunoSEQ multiplex PCR. Among over 95,000 clones, about 70% were seen once, and the ten largest hold about 22%. As concerns this clone: What it binds is not known.

This TCR was sampled from a young woman in good health. Sample: memory CD8+ T cells sorted from blood. The subset was: CD45RO+ cells pooled with CCR7-negative TemRA cells.

The CDR3 loop reads CASSPSSAGDQPQHF. CDR3 DNA: TGTGCCAGCAGCCCCTCTTCCGCTGGTGATCAGCCCCAGCATTTT. The V gene is TRBV7-9, the J gene TRBJ1-5, with no clear D. CDR1 SEHNR and CDR2 FQNEAQ come from the germline V gene (reference sequence). Trimming took off 5 bases at V and 5 bases at J, with 16 bases between the two ends. CDR3 length: 15 amino acids. Combining the CDR3 with reference TRBV7-9 and TRBJ1-5 gives the whole variable domain DTGVSQNPRHKITKRGQNVTFRCDPISEHNRLYWYRQTLGQGPEFLTYFQNEAQLEKSRLLSDRFSAERPKGSFSTLEIQRTEQGDSAMYLCASSPSSAGDQPQHFGDGTRLSIL.